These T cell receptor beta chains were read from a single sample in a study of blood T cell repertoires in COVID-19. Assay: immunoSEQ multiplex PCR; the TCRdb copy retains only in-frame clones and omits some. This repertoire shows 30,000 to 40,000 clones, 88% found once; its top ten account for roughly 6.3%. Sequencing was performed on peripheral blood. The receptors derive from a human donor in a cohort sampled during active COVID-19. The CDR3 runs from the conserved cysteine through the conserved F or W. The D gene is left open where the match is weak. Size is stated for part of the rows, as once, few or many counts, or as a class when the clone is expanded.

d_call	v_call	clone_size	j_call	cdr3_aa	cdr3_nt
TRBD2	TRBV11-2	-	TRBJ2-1	CASSRGSGSGGNEQFF	TGTGCCAGCAGTCGCGGGAGCGGGAGCGGTGGAAATGAGCAGTTCTTC
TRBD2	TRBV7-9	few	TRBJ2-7	CASSPGGGYEQYF	TGTGCCAGCAGCCCGGGAGGGGGCTACGAGCAGTACTTC
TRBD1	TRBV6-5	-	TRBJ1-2	CASRIFSDRGLYTF	TGTGCCAGCAGGATTTTTTCCGACAGGGGACTATACACCTTC
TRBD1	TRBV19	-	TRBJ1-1	CASSGQAGAEAFF	TGTGCCAGTTCGGGACAGGCAGGCGCTGAAGCTTTCTTT
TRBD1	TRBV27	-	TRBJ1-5	CASSHRGGRNQPQHF	TGTGCCAGCAGCCACAGGGGAGGACGCAATCAGCCCCAGCATTTT
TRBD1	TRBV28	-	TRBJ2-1	CASSLGGQGGYNEQFF	TGTGCCAGCAGTTTGGGTGGACAGGGGGGCTACAATGAGCAGTTCTTC
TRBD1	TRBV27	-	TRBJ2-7	CASSPGQGAILGQYF	TGTGCCAGCAGTCCGGGACAGGGGGCCATCCTCGGGCAGTACTTC
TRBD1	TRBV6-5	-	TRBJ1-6	CASRDSRNSPLHF	TGTGCCAGCCGGGACAGCCGGAATTCACCCCTCCACTTT
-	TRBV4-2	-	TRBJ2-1	CASSQDPRLPNEQFF	TGTGCCAGCAGCCAAGATCCCAGACTACCCAATGAGCAGTTCTTC
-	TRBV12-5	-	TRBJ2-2	CASGSHTGELFF	TGTGCTAGTGGTTCTCACACCGGGGAGCTGTTTTTT
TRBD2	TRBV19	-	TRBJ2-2	CASKVLAGYTGELFF	TGTGCCAGTAAAGTACTAGCGGGCTACACCGGGGAGCTGTTTTTT
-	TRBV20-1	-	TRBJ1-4	CSASREGYDEKLFF	TGCAGTGCTAGTCGGGAGGGCTATGATGAAAAACTGTTTTTT
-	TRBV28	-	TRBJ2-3	CAIAGYSTDTQYF	TGTGCCATCGCGGGCTATAGCACAGATACGCAGTATTTT
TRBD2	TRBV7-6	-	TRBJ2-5	CASSWERGGRQETQYF	TGTGCCAGCAGCTGGGAGCGGGGGGGCCGGCAAGAGACCCAGTACTTC
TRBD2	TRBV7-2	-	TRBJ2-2	CASSPGLAVHTGELFF	TGTGCCAGCAGCCCGGGACTAGCGGTTCACACCGGGGAGCTGTTTTTT
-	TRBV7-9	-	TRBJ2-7	CASSLVTGKTAYEQYF	TGTGCCAGCAGCTTAGTAACGGGTAAGACTGCCTACGAGCAGTACTTC
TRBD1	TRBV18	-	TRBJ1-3	CASSLLDRESGNTIYF	TGTGCCAGCTCACTCTTGGACAGGGAGAGTGGAAACACCATATATTTT
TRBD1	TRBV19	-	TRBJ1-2	CASSMVRDSRPSNYGYTF	TGTGCCAGTAGTATGGTGCGGGACAGCAGGCCATCCAACTATGGCTACACCTTC
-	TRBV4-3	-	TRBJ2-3	CASSQDSSGPDTQYF	TGCGCCAGCAGCCAAGATTCAAGCGGCCCAGATACGCAGTATTTT
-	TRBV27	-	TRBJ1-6	CASRWGGALSSYNSPLHF	TGTGCCAGCAGATGGGGGGGGGCACTTAGCTCCTATAATTCACCCCTCCACTTT
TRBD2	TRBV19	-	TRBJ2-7	CASSSAGGTTYEQYF	TGTGCCAGTAGTTCAGCGGGAGGAACCACCTACGAGCAGTACTTC
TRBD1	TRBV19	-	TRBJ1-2	CASSDGQGAVGYGYTF	TGTGCCAGTAGTGACGGACAGGGGGCGGTTGGATATGGCTACACCTTC
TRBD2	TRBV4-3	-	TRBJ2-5	CASSHNGRPETQYF	TGCGCCAGCAGCCACAACGGGAGGCCAGAGACCCAGTACTTC
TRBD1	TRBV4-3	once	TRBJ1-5	CASSQALGGTGIQPQHF	TGCGCCAGCAGCCAAGCTCTCGGGGGGACAGGGATTCAGCCCCAGCATTTT
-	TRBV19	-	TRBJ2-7	CASSLGGASYEQYF	TGTGCCAGTTCCCTCGGCGGGGCCTCCTACGAGCAGTACTTC
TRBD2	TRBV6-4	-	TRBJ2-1	CASILLAGELGNEQFF	TGTGCCAGCATCTTACTAGCGGGAGAGCTGGGAAATGAGCAGTTCTTC
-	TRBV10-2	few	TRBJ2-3	CASSPGLSNTDTQYF	TGCGCCAGCAGTCCGGGACTCTCAAACACAGATACGCAGTATTTT
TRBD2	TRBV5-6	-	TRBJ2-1	CASSRLAGVRGEQFF	TGTGCCAGCAGTCGACTAGCGGGAGTACGTGGCGAGCAGTTCTTC
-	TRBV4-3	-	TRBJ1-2	CASSQGLGGGYTF	TGCGCCAGCAGCCAAGGGTTGGGGGGTGGCTACACCTTC
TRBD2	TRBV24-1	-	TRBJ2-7	CATSDLPSASGSGRQYF	TGTGCCACCAGTGATTTGCCGTCGGCTAGCGGGTCTGGGCGGCAGTACTTC
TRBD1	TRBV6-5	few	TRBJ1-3	CASIGTGLGNTIYF	TGTGCCAGCATCGGGACAGGTTTGGGAAACACCATATATTTT
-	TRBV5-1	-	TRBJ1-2	CASSTSFNYGYTF	TGCGCCAGCAGCACTTCATTTAACTATGGCTACACCTTC
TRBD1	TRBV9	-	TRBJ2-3	CASSAGQGPDTQYF	TGTGCCAGCAGCGCAGGACAGGGTCCAGATACGCAGTATTTT
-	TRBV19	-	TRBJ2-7	CASSLRESYEQYF	TGTGCCAGTAGTTTGAGGGAGAGCTACGAGCAGTACTTC
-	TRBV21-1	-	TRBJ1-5	CASSKEWGREVYQPQHF	TGTGCCAGCAGCAAAGAGTGGGGGAGGGAAGTCTACCAGCCCCAGCATTTT
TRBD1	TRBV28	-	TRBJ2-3	CASSSTGGAEDTQYF	TGTGCCAGCAGTTCGACAGGGGGCGCAGAGGATACGCAGTATTTT
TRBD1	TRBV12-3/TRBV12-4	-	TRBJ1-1	CASSTGGTEAFF	TGTGCCAGCAGTACAGGGGGCACTGAAGCTTTCTTT
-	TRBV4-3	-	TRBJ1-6	CASSPRLINSPLHF	TGCGCCAGCAGCCCTCGACTTATTAATTCACCCCTCCACTTT